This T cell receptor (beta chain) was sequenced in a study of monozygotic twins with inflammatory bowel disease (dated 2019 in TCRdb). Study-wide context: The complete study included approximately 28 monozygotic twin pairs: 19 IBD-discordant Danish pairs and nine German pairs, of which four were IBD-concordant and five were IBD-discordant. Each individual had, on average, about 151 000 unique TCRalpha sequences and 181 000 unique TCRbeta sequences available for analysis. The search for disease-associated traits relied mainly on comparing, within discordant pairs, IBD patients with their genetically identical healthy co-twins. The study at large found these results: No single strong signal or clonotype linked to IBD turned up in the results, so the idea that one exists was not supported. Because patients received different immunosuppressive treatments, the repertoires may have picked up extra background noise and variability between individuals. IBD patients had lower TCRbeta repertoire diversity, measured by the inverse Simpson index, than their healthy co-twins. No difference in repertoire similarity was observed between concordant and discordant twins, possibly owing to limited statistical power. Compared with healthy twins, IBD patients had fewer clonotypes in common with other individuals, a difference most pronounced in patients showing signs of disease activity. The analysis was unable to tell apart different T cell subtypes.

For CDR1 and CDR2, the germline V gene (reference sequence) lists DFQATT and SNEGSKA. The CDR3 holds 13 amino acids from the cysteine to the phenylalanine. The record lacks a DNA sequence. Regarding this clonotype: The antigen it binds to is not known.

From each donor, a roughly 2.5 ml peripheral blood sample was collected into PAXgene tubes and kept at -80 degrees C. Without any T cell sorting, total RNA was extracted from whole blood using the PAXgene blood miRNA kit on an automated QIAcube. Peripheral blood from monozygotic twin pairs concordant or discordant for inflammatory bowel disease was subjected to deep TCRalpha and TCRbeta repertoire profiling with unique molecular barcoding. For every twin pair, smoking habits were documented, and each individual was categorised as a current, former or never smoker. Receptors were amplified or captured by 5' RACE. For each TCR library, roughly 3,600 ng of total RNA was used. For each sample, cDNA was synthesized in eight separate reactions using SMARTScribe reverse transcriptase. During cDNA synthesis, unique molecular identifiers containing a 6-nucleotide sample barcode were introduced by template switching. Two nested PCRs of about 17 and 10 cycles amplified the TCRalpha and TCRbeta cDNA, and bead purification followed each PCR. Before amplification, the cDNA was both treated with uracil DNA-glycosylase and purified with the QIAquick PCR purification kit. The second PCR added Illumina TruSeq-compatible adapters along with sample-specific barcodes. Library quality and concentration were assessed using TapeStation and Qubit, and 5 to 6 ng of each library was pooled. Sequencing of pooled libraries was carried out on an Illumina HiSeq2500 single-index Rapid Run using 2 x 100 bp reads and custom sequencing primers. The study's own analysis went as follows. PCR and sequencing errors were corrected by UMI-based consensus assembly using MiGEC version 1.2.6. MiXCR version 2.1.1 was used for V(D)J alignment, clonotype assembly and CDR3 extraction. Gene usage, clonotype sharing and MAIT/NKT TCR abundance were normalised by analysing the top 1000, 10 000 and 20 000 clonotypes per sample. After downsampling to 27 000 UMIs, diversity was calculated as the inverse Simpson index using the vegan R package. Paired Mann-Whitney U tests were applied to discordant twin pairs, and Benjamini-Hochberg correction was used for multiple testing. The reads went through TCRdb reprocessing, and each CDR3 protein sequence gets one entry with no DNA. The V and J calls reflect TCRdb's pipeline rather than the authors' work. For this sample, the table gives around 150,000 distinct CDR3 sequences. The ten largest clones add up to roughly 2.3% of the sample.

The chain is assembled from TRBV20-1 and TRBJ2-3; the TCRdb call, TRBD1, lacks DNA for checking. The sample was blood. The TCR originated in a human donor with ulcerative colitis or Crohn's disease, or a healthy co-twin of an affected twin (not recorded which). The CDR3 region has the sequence CSAPGQGADTQYF.